These 6 T cell receptor beta chains were all obtained from the same sample, sequenced in a study of cytomegalovirus exposure and HLA in healthy donors. Use of 60 Vbeta and 13 Jbeta primers characterized the PCR. Using immunoSEQ multiplex PCR, the repertoire was profiled, and TCRdb retains in-frame clones only, with some absent. The sample includes just over 200,000 clones, more than 75% of them seen just once. The material sequenced was PBMCs. The receptor set was obtained from a woman in her forties in good health and CMV-seronegative.

Regarding this clone: This specimen includes other DNA sequences encoding the same CDR3. The V gene is TRBV30, the J gene TRBJ2-7, with D tentatively TRBD2 (6 bases). The CDR3 is made up of 13 amino acids. Trimming stripped 0 bases from V and 4 bases from J, with 10 bases between. Germline values: CDR1 GTSNPN, CDR2 SVGIG (reference sequence). CDR3 region: CAWSVGGAYEQYF. CDR3 sequence (DNA): TGTGCCTGGAGTGTGGGGGGAGCATACGAGCAGTACTTC.

The rearrangement uses TRBV4-1 and TRBJ2-2; 12 nucleotides line up with TRBD2. This CDR3 has 17 amino acids. V lost 5 bases and J lost 1; bases outside the gene matches: 5. Per the germline V gene, CDR1 is MGHRA and CDR2 is YSYEKL. The CDR3 loop is CASSIGLAGLNTGELFF. For the CDR3, the DNA is TGCGCCAGCAGCATAGGACTAGCGGGGTTGAACACCGGGGAGCTGTTTTTT.

The chain joins TRBV30 to TRBJ2-4; D remains ambiguous. The V gene lost 3 bases and the J gene lost 0 bases, with 6 bases spanning the gap. In germline, CDR1 is GTSNPN, CDR2 SVGIG (reference sequence). The CDR3 consists of 13 residues. The CDR3 protein is CAWSTLAKNIQYF. Written as DNA, the CDR3 is TGTGCCTGGAGCACTCTAGCCAAAAACATTCAGTACTTC.

The rearrangement uses TRBV28 and TRBJ2-7, with 13 bases identical to TRBD2. The trim removed 6 bases at V and 3 bases at J, leaving 5 bases unmatched. This CDR3 region has 15 residues. Germline-derived CDR1 and CDR2 are MDHEN and SYDVKM. CDR3: CASRYRTSGGYEQYF. In nucleotides, the CDR3 is TGTGCCAGCAGATATAGGACTAGCGGGGGCTACGAGCAGTACTTC.

This clone was seen ten or more times. The CDR3 reads CASSLTVIYGYTF. In DNA form, the CDR3 reads TGTGCCAGCAGCCTGACAGTGATCTATGGCTACACCTTC. The chain employs TRBV7-9 and TRBJ1-2; TRBD1 is a possible D gene (5 bases). This CDR3 comprises 13 residues. Per germline, CDR1 SEHNR and CDR2 FQNEAQ (reference sequence). Trimming took 5 bases from V and 4 from J, leaving 11 bases between them. The full variable domain, completed using reference TRBV7-9 and TRBJ1-2, is DTGVSQNPRHKITKRGQNVTFRCDPISEHNRLYWYRQTLGQGPEFLTYFQNEAQLEKSRLLSDRFSAERPKGSFSTLEIQRTEQGDSAMYLCASSLTVIYGYTFGSGTRLTVV.

The chain combines TRBV4-2 with TRBJ1-5; TRBD1 is a possible D gene (5 bases). The V gene lost 3 bases and the J gene lost 7 bases, with 10 bases spanning the gap. CDR3 length: 13 residues. CDR1 is LGHNA and CDR2 is YNFKEQ in the germline V gene. The CDR3 sequence is CASSQGDSQPQHF. Here the CDR3 DNA reads TGTGCCAGCAGCCAGGGCGACAGCCAGCCCCAGCATTTT.